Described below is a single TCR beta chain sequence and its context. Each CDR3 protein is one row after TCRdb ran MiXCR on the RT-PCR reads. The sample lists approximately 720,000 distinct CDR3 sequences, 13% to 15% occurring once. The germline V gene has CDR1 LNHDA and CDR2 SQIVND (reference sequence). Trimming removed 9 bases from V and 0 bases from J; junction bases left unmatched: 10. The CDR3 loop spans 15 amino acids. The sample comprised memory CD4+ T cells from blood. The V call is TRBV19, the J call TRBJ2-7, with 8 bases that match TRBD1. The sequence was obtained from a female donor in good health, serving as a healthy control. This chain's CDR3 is CASSRGTGSSYEQYF. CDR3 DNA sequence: TGTGCCAGCTCCAGGGGGACAGGAAGCTCCTACGAGCAGTACTTC.